The 30 T cell receptor beta chains in this list originate from one sample, sequenced in a study of spatial heterogeneity in lung cancer. TCRdb re-derived calls from the 5' RACE reads in MiXCR, one entry per CDR3 protein. This table holds tens of thousands of distinct CDR3 sequences, roughly 7.4% found once. Described time point: sample taken at primary tumor resection. Extraction of whole RNA from tumor, nontumor lung or frozen PBMC preceded unsorted sequencing. Sequencing used PBMCs, obtained at surgery. The receptor set was obtained from a male donor with early-stage non-small cell lung cancer.

This rearrangement joins TRBV2 to TRBJ2-1; D unclear. The CDR3 is made up of 13 amino acids. Germline CDR1 is SNHLY and CDR2 is FYNNEI. The V end was cut by 2 bases, the J end by 4 bases, with 6 bases between. The CDR3 nucleotides are TGTGCCAGCAGTGAATCATTATACAATGAGCAGTTCTTC. Its translation: CASSESLYNEQFF.

This clonotype was counted at least ten times. The chain recombines TRBV5-1 with TRBJ2-7; 8 bases are shared with TRBD1. The CDR3 is 14 residues long. Germline assignment: CDR1 SGHRS and CDR2 YFSETQ. J lost 1 base, V lost 4 bases, and 4 bases had no gene match. CDR3 sequence reads: CASSVGTGSYEQYV. In nucleotides, the CDR3 is TGCGCCAGCAGCGTCGGGACAGGATCCTACGAGCAGTACGTC.

The CDR3 DNA reads TGTGCCAGCAGTTTTTCCGATTACGAGCAGTACTTC. Protein product: CASSFSDYEQYF. The chain uses TRBV12-3 or TRBV12-4 and TRBJ2-7; D unclear. The CDR3 has 12 residues. Trimming removed 3 bases from V and 4 bases from J, with 7 bases in between.

The genes are TRBV6-5 and TRBJ1-1; 8 bases line up with TRBD1. The V gene's germline CDR1 is MNHEY and CDR2 SVGAGI. The CDR3 totals 14 residues. V was pared by 5 bases and J by 2 bases, with 4 bases of the junction left unmatched. DNA for the CDR3: TGTGCCAGCAGTAAAGGACAGGGAAACACTGAAGCTTTCTTT. Protein product: CASSKGQGNTEAFF.

There are many counts of this clonotype. J is TRBJ1-3 and V is TRBV7-2, with D maybe TRBD1 (6 bases). Germline CDR1 SGHTA, CDR2 FQGNSA. CDR3 size: 15 residues. With 1 base removed from V and 0 bases from J, the gap between germline ends came to 7 bases. The CDR3 DNA reads TGTGCCAGCAGCTTAGGGGACATCTCTGGAAACACCATATATTTT. Amino acids: CASSLGDISGNTIYF.

This clonotype showed up many times. The chain combines TRBV2 with TRBJ1-2, with no clear D. The germline CDR1 and CDR2 sequences are SNHLY and FYNNEI. The V end was cut by 3 bases, the J end by 4 bases, with 6 bases between. The CDR3 runs to 12 residues. The CDR3 DNA is TGTGCCAGCAGTGAGGGTCGCTATGGCTACACCTTC. Residues: CASSEGRYGYTF.

This clonotype was found many times. The J gene is TRBJ1-4, the V gene TRBV20-1, with 7 bases aligning to TRBD1. Germline V lookup: CDR1 DFQATT, CDR2 SNEGSKA (reference sequence). V lost 6 bases, J lost 8 bases, and 12 bases stayed unmatched. CDR3 length equals 14 residues. CDR3 DNA: TGCAGTGCACCAGAGACAGGGTCTCACGAAAAACTGTTTTTT. Translated: CSAPETGSHEKLFF.

This clonotype was recorded at least ten times. The DNA for the CDR3 is TGTGCCAGCAGCCAAGGAAGTGAGAATAGCAATCAGCCCCAGCATTTT. Translated, it gives CASSQGSENSNQPQHF. The chain links TRBV3-1 to TRBJ1-5; D unclear. The CDR3 is made up of 16 amino acids. The germline V gene has CDR1 LGHDT and CDR2 YNNKEL (reference sequence). The V gene lost 1 base and the J gene lost 0 bases, with 10 bases spanning the gap.

The table lists this clonotype with many counts. The gene calls are TRBV18 and TRBJ1-4; D remains ambiguous. The germline V gene has CDR1 KGHSH and CDR2 LQKENI. There are 12 residues in the CDR3. V lost 3 bases and J 5 bases, leaving 4 bases between the germline ends. Here the CDR3 reads CASSPINEKLFF. CDR3 in DNA: TGTGCCAGCTCACCTATCAATGAAAAACTGTTTTTT.

The sample holds many counts of this clonotype. The rearrangement links TRBV29-1 to TRBJ2-7, with 9 bases lining up with TRBD1. The length of the CDR3 is 12 residues. Per germline, CDR1 SQVTM and CDR2 ANQGSEA. Germline trimming cut 2 bases from V and 6 bases from J; bases unmatched to any gene: 2. CDR3 nucleotide sequence: TGCAGCGTTGAAACAGGGGGCTCCGAGCAGTACGTC. Translating gives CSVETGGSEQYV.

This clonotype was counted between two and nine times. CDR3 bases: TGCGCCAGCAGCTTGGTCCCCGGGCTAGCGGGAGACAATGAGCAGTTCTTC. Residues: CASSLVPGLAGDNEQFF. The chain couples TRBV5-1 to TRBJ2-1; 10 bases map to TRBD2. CDR1 is SGHRS, CDR2 YFSETQ, per germline. The CDR3 is 17 residues long. V lost 0 bases and J lost 5; bases outside the gene matches: 8.

CDR3 DNA sequence: TGTGCTAGTGCCCCGAGGGGGAACACTGAAGCTTTCTTT. Translated: CASAPRGNTEAFF. The V call is TRBV12-5, the J call TRBJ1-1; TRBD1 is a possible D gene (5 bases). The CDR3 sequence is 13 residues long. V gave up 7 bases and J gave up 1 base, with 10 bases separating them. Germline values: CDR1 LGHNT, CDR2 FRNRAP.

This clonotype came up many times. The chain combines TRBV2 with TRBJ2-1; no clear D. CDR1 and CDR2 (germline): SNHLY, FYNNEI. This CDR3 region has 10 residues. V was shortened by 6 bases and J by 9 bases, with 6 bases between the two germline ends. The CDR3 bases are TGTGCCAGCAGCCTAGTTGAGCAGTTCTTC. Its protein is CASSLVEQFF. Full variable domain (missing parts from reference TRBV2 and TRBJ2-1): EPEVTQTPSHQVTQMGQEVILRCVPISNHLYFYWYRQILGQKVEFLVSFYNNEISEKSEIFDDQFSVERPDGSNFTLKIRSTKLEDSAMYFCASSLVEQFFGPGTRLTVL.

In its sample, this clonotype was seen many times. V is TRBV29-1 and J is TRBJ2-1; D not certain. Trimming left V 7 bases short and J 7 bases short, with 20 bases between. The CDR3 has 14 amino acids. Germline V gene sequence: CDR1 SQVTM, CDR2 ANQGSEA. CDR3 loop: CSALGSPSGNEQFF. The CDR3 coding sequence is TGCAGCGCCCTGGGGTCGCCGTCGGGTAATGAGCAGTTCTTC.

This clonotype was counted ten times or more. This chain joins TRBV27 and TRBJ2-7; 7 bases map to TRBD1. J gave up 3 bases and V 5 bases, and 7 bases lay outside the gene matches. The germline CDR1 and CDR2 sequences are MNHEY and SMNVEV (reference sequence). This CDR3 comprises 14 residues. The CDR3 DNA sequence: TGTGCCAGCAGTACGACGGGACAGCTCTACGAGCAGTACTTC. This codes for CASSTTGQLYEQYF.

This clonotype was picked up many times. V is TRBV27 and J is TRBJ1-1, with D uncertain. Trimming stripped 7 bases from V and 1 base from J, with 10 bases between. The CDR3 spans 13 residues. Germline CDR1 MNHEY, CDR2 SMNVEV (reference sequence). The CDR3 nucleotides read TGTGCCAGCAAAAACCAGGCGAACACTGAAGCTTTCTTT. Residues: CASKNQANTEAFF.

This clonotype was detected ten times or more. The chain links TRBV6-2 or TRBV6-3 to TRBJ2-3, with TRBD2 as a possible D gene (6 bases). V was shortened by 6 bases and J by 2 bases, with 12 bases between the two germline ends. CDR3 size: 14 residues. Germline CDR1 and CDR2: MNHEY and SVGEGT. CDR3 in DNA: TGTGCCAGCAGAAACCGGGAGCCCACAGATACGCAGTATTTT. Encoded protein: CASRNREPTDTQYF.

This clonotype was picked up a small number of times. V gene TRBV20-1 combines with J gene TRBJ2-5; TRBD1 or TRBD2 may be the D gene (5 bases each). CDR1 and CDR2 (germline): DFQATT, SNEGSKA (reference sequence). V was shortened by 6 bases and J by 1 base, with 15 bases between the two germline ends. This CDR3 region has 14 residues. The CDR3 DNA reads TGCAGTGCCCCCTTATCTGGGGGCCAAGAGACCCAGTACTTC. Protein: CSAPLSGGQETQYF.

This clonotype has a count of ten or more. J is TRBJ1-5 and V is TRBV4-2; 7 nucleotides line up with TRBD1. Germline V gene sequence: CDR1 LGHNA, CDR2 YNFKEQ. The CDR3 length is 16 residues. The ends lost 1 base at V and 4 bases at J; junction bases unmatched: 7. CDR3 protein: CASSQVGSGGNQPQHF. For the CDR3, the DNA is TGTGCCAGCAGCCAAGTGGGTTCAGGGGGTAATCAGCCCCAGCATTTT.

This clonotype was picked up many times. J is TRBJ2-3 and V is TRBV12-3 or TRBV12-4; no definite D call. The germline V and J ends were trimmed by 1 base and 2 bases, with 7 bases remaining between them. This CDR3 contains 14 residues. The CDR3 DNA sequence: TGTGCCAGCAGTTTAGTTCTGGACACAGATACGCAGTATTTT. Its translation: CASSLVLDTDTQYF.

This clonotype came up many times. This chain joins TRBV28 and TRBJ2-3, with D perhaps TRBD1 or TRBD2 (7 bases each). The length of the CDR3 is 14 residues. Germline V lookup: CDR1 MDHEN, CDR2 SYDVKM. The V and J ends lost 6 bases and 1 base respectively, with 11 bases between them. The DNA of the CDR3 is TGTGCCAGCAGCTCAGGGGGGGGCACAGATACGCAGTATTTT. It codes for CASSSGGGTDTQYF.

The sample holds many counts of this clonotype. The rearrangement links TRBV12-3 or TRBV12-4 to TRBJ2-2; D call uncertain. The V end lost 3 bases, the J end lost 1 base, and 6 bases lay between the germline ends. This CDR3 region has 14 residues. Here the CDR3 reads CASSLAGNTGELFF. CDR3 bases: TGTGCCAGCAGTTTGGCAGGGAACACCGGGGAGCTGTTTTTT.

This clonotype was detected many times. The chain carries TRBV27 and TRBJ2-7; D possibly uses TRBD1 or TRBD2 (9 bases each). Germline lookup yields CDR1 MNHEY and CDR2 SMNVEV (reference sequence). This CDR3 spans 18 amino acids. The germline V and J ends were trimmed by 6 bases and 7 bases, with 31 bases remaining between them. Written as DNA, the CDR3 is TGTGCCAGCAGCCCCGGACAGGGGTGGCTAGCGGGGCATGGGGAGCAGTACGTC. This codes for CASSPGQGWLAGHGEQYV.

CDR3: CASSLRTSGSGTGELFF. CDR3 sequence (DNA): TGTGCCAGTAGTCTAAGGACTAGCGGGAGTGGCACCGGGGAGCTGTTTTTT. The chain has TRBV19 and TRBJ2-2; 13 nucleotides agree with TRBD2. The V gene end was trimmed by 5 bases and the J gene end by 4 bases; junction bases not matched to a gene: 7. The CDR3 totals 17 residues. From germline, CDR1 is LNHDA and CDR2 SQIVND (reference sequence). Drawing the rest from reference TRBV19 and TRBJ2-2, the complete variable domain is DGGITQSPKYLFRKEGQNVTLSCEQNLNHDAMYWYRQDPGQGLRLIYYSQIVNDFQKGDIAEGYSVSREKKESFPLTVTSAQKNPTAFYLCASSLRTSGSGTGELFFGEGSRLTVL.

Many counts were recorded for this clonotype. The rearrangement links TRBV2 to TRBJ1-1; 7 bases agree with TRBD1. The CDR3 is 16 amino acids. With 8 bases clipped from V and 2 bases from J, the junction kept 14 bases outside the gene matches. Germline CDR1 and CDR2: SNHLY and FYNNEI. The CDR3 DNA follows: TGTGCCAGCGTAAGACCCGGACAGGCTCTAAACACTGAAGCTTTCTTT. Translation gives CASVRPGQALNTEAFF.

In its sample, this clonotype was seen many times. The chain couples TRBV14 to TRBJ2-7; D call uncertain. CDR3 length equals 11 residues. Germline V CDR1 and CDR2: SGHDN, FVKESK. Trimming shortened V by 4 bases and J by 9 bases, and 10 bases separated the two germline ends. The DNA for the CDR3 is TGTGCCAGCAGCCGGACCGGTGGGCAGTACTTC. It translates to CASSRTGGQYF.

This clonotype has just a few counts. The chain uses TRBV2 and TRBJ2-2; 8 positions match TRBD2. This CDR3 region has 14 residues. Trimming took 10 bases from V and 3 from J; bases not matched to a gene: 7. The germline CDR1 and CDR2 sequences are SNHLY and FYNNEI. This CDR3 is CAKGGTRDTGELFF. In DNA form, the CDR3 reads TGTGCCAAGGGGGGGACTAGGGACACCGGGGAGCTGTTTTTT.

This clonotype was found many times. The V call is TRBV6-5, the J call TRBJ2-5, with TRBD2 matching 7 bases. The CDR3 is 15 amino acids. CDR1 MNHEY and CDR2 SVGAGI come from the germline V gene. J lost 2 bases, V lost 11 bases, and 14 bases had no gene match. The CDR3 region is CASVPGGAGQETQYF. CDR3 bases: TGTGCCTCGGTTCCGGGGGGAGCTGGGCAAGAGACCCAGTACTTC.

V usage is TRBV20-1 and J usage is TRBJ2-5, with no clear D. The V end lost 0 bases, the J end lost 6 bases, and 8 bases lay between the germline ends. The CDR3 is 12 amino acids. CDR1 is DFQATT and CDR2 is SNEGSKA in the germline V gene (reference sequence). The CDR3 loop is CSARDFRKTQYF. DNA of the CDR3: TGCAGTGCTAGAGATTTTCGGAAGACCCAGTACTTC.

This clonotype came up a few times. V is TRBV6-4 and J is TRBJ1-6; 7 nucleotides match TRBD1. The V and J ends lost 7 bases and 0 bases, in that order; junction bases with no gene match: 6. The CDR3 consists of 16 residues. From germline, CDR1 is MRHNA and CDR2 SNTAGT. The CDR3: CASTLTGSSYNSPLHF. The CDR3 coding sequence is TGTGCCAGCACCTTGACAGGGAGCTCCTATAATTCACCCCTCCACTTT.